Shown below are 13 T cell receptor beta chains from a single sample sequenced in a study of identical twins. Each CDR3 protein is one row after TCRdb ran MiXCR on the 5' RACE reads. Among some 570,000 distinct CDR3 sequences listed, about 22% were seen once. This same sample was also part of a study on yellow fever vaccine responses in identical twins.

The sample consisted of CD4+ T cells sorted from blood. The receptor source for this set is a woman in her late teens or twenties in good health.

This clonotype has more than one count but fewer than ten. The V call is TRBV7-2, the J call TRBJ2-2; 8 nucleotides agree with TRBD2. V was clipped by 1 base and J by 6 bases; unmatched bases: 10. Germline V gene data show CDR1 as SGHTA and CDR2 as FQGNSA. The CDR3 has 17 amino acids. The CDR3 is CASSLVSGTRIAGELFF. The CDR3 DNA reads TGTGCCAGCAGCTTAGTTAGCGGGACTAGGATAGCCGGGGAGCTGTTTTTT. The whole variable domain, filled in from reference TRBV7-2 and TRBJ2-2, reads GAGVSQSPSNKVTEKGKDVELRCDPISGHTALYWYRQSLGQGLEFLIYFQGNSAPDKSGLPSDRFSAERTGGSVSTLTIQRTQQEDSAVYLCASSLVSGTRIAGELFFGEGSRLTVL.

The CDR3 reads CASSPRLYSSYEQYF. The CDR3, as DNA: TGTGCCAGCAGCCCGCGACTTTACAGCTCCTACGAGCAGTACTTC. V usage is TRBV27 and J usage is TRBJ2-7, with unresolved D. Germline CDR1 MNHEY, CDR2 SMNVEV (reference sequence). V shed 6 bases and J shed 0 bases, with 15 bases lying between them. CDR3 length: 15 amino acids.

The V and J genes are TRBV24-1 and TRBJ1-1; no clear D gene. The V gene's germline CDR1 is KGHDR and CDR2 SFDVKD. V dropped 3 bases and J dropped 10 bases, with 14 bases sitting between them. This CDR3 region has 13 residues. The DNA of the CDR3 is TGTGCCACCAGTGATGACGGACTTAAAGGAGCTTTCTTT. This sequence encodes CATSDDGLKGAFF.

The chain uses TRBV27 and TRBJ2-1; perhaps TRBD2 as D (6 bases). The V gene's germline CDR1 is MNHEY and CDR2 SMNVEV (reference sequence). Deletions cut 8 bases from V and 6 bases from J, with 14 bases between. The CDR3 sequence is 13 residues long. This CDR3 is CASRDFHTNEQFF. The CDR3 DNA reads as TGTGCCAGCCGGGACTTTCATACCAATGAGCAGTTCTTC.

Only a few counts were recorded for this clonotype. This chain links TRBV7-6 with TRBJ2-1; no firm D call. The ends were cut back, 3 bases at V and 4 bases at J, with 10 bases in the middle. Germline loops: CDR1 SGHVS, CDR2 FNYEAQ. This CDR3 contains 14 residues. DNA for the CDR3: TGTGCCAGCAGCTTCACTGAAACTTACAATGAGCAGTTCTTC. Translation gives CASSFTETYNEQFF.

The rearrangement uses TRBV20-1 and TRBJ1-2, with D perhaps matching TRBD1 (6 bases). Germline values: CDR1 DFQATT, CDR2 SNEGSKA (reference sequence). CDR3 size: 14 residues. Trimming removed 4 bases from V and 0 bases from J, with 12 bases in between. As DNA, the CDR3 is TGCAGTGCTACCCCTGGGACATCTAACTATGGCTACACCTTC. Translation gives CSATPGTSNYGYTF.

The rearrangement joins TRBV12-3 or TRBV12-4 to TRBJ2-1, with D unresolved. V was clipped by 6 bases and J by 0 bases, with 12 bases between them. This CDR3 contains 15 residues. CDR3 sequence (DNA): TGTGCCAGCAGGTCGGACCTGAGCTCCTACAATGAGCAGTTCTTC. Translating gives CASRSDLSSYNEQFF.

This clonotype was counted a few times. At one end, the junction sequence differs from germline, possibly due to a read error. The chain combines TRBV12-3 or TRBV12-4 with TRBJ2-2; D not resolved. This CDR3 has 12 amino acids. The CDR3, as DNA: TGTGCCAGCAGATTAGTCCCCGGGGAGCTGTTTTTT. Residues: CASRLVPGELFF.

The chain couples TRBV29-1 to TRBJ2-7, with D perhaps being TRBD1 or TRBD2 (5 bases each). This CDR3 is 12 amino acids long. Germline values: CDR1 SQVTM, CDR2 ANQGSEA. Trimming removed 7 bases from V and 2 bases from J, with 12 bases in between. The CDR3 loop is CSAAVGAYEQYF. The CDR3 DNA sequence: TGCAGCGCAGCGGTGGGGGCCTACGAGCAGTACTTC.

This clonotype appeared a few times. The chain uses TRBV14 and TRBJ2-3; 7 bases agree with TRBD2. The CDR3 contains 17 residues. CDR1 SGHDN and CDR2 FVKESK come from the germline V gene. J was trimmed by 1 base and V by 1 base; bases with no gene match: 8. The CDR3 DNA sequence: TGTGCCAGCAGCCAAGGATGGCGGGGGACTCGCACAGATACGCAGTATTTT. Amino acid sequence: CASSQGWRGTRTDTQYF.

The chain carries TRBV28 and TRBJ2-1; the D gene could be TRBD1 or TRBD2 (5 bases each). Germline loops: CDR1 MDHEN, CDR2 SYDVKM. Trimming cost V 3 bases and J 5 bases, with 14 bases left between them. This CDR3 region has 15 residues. As DNA, the CDR3 is TGTGCCAGCAGTTTTGCAGGGATCGGGGACAATGAGCAGTTCTTC. This gives the protein CASSFAGIGDNEQFF.

This clonotype occurred a few times. The J gene is TRBJ1-1, the V gene TRBV5-1, with a tentative D call TRBD1 (5 bases). CDR3 length: 14 amino acids. Per germline, CDR1 SGHRS and CDR2 YFSETQ. V shed 2 bases and J shed 1 base, with 9 bases lying between them. The CDR3 nucleotides are TGCGCCAGCAGCTTATGGGGGTCGAACACTGAAGCTTTCTTT. The encoded protein is CASSLWGSNTEAFF.

This clonotype was counted a few times. The chain employs TRBV5-8 and TRBJ2-3; 7 bases are a match to TRBD2. The CDR3 runs to 16 residues. Germline V gives CDR1 SGHTS, CDR2 YDEGEE. V was pared by 1 base and J by 4 bases, with 9 bases of the junction left unmatched. The DNA for the CDR3 is TGTGCCAGCAGCTTGAGGCTCAGCGGGGTGTCAGATACGCAGTATTTT. Translated: CASSLRLSGVSDTQYF.